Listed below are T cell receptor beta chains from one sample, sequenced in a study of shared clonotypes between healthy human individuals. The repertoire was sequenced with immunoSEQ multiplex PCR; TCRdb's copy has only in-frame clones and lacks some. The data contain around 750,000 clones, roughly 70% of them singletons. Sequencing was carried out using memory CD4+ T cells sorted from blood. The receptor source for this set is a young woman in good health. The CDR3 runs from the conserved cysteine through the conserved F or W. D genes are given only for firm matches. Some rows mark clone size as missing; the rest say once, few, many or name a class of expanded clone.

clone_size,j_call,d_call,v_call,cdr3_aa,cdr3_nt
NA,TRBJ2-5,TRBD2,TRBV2,CASTREGTQETQYF,TGTGCCAGCACTCGGGAGGGAACCCAAGAGACCCAGTACTTC
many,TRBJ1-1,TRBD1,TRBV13,CASSFLTGGRKMRYTEAFF,TGTGCCAGCAGCTTCCTCACAGGGGGCCGGAAGATGAGGTATACTGAAGCTTTCTTT
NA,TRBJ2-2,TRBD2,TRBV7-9,CASSLDIGLAGGNTGELFF,TGTGCCAGCAGCTTAGACATCGGACTAGCGGGAGGGAACACCGGGGAGCTGTTTTTT
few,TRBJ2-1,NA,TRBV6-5,CASRAGGNEQFF,TGTGCCAGCAGGGCTGGAGGTAATGAGCAGTTCTTC
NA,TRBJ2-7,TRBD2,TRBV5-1,CASSFAGGPDEQYF,TGCGCCAGCAGCTTTGCGGGAGGGCCGGACGAGCAGTACTTC
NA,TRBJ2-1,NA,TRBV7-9,CASSSQFSSYNEQFF,TGTGCCAGCAGCTCACAATTTAGCTCCTACAATGAGCAGTTCTTC
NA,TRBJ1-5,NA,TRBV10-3,CAISENLDLHQPQHF,TGTGCCATCAGTGAGAACCTAGACCTCCATCAGCCCCAGCATTTT
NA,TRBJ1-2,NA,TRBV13,CASSLNGGREDGYTF,TGTGCCAGCAGCTTAAATGGGGGGCGTGAGGATGGCTACACCTTC
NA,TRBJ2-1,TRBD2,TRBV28,CASSPPVGTSGHNEQFF,TGTGCCAGCAGTCCACCGGTAGGGACTAGCGGCCACAATGAGCAGTTCTTC
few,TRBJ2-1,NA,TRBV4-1,CASSQDVLLHYNEQFF,TGCGCCAGCAGCCAAGATGTTTTGTTACACTACAATGAGCAGTTCTTC
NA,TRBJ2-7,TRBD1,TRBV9,CASSVRQAGGEQYF,TGTGCCAGCAGCGTTAGGCAGGCAGGGGGCGAGCAGTACTTC
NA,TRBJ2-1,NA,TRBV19,CASSMGARDTEQFF,TGTGCCAGTAGTATGGGCGCGCGGGACACTGAGCAGTTCTTC
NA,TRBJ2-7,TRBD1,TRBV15,CATSTSVGQAYEQYF,TGTGCCACCAGCACCTCGGTCGGACAGGCCTACGAGCAGTACTTC
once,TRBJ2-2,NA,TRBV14,CASSQDFVGELFF,TGTGCCAGCAGCCAAGATTTCGTCGGGGAGCTGTTTTTT
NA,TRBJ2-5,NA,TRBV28,CASSSHQRDQETQYF,TGTGCCAGCAGTTCCCATCAGAGGGACCAAGAGACCCAGTACTTC
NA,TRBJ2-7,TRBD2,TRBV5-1,CASSSMTSGTLEYF,TGCGCCAGCAGCTCTATGACTAGCGGGACGTTGGAGTACTTC
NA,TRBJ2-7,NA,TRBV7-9,CASSTTAGSEQYF,TGTGCCAGCAGCACAACCGCGGGGTCCGAGCAGTACTTC
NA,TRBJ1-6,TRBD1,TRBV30,CAWSRTGTASPLHF,TGTGCCTGGAGTCGGACGGGGACAGCCTCACCCCTCCACTTT
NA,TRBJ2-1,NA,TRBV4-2,CASSQTGVSYNEQFF,TGTGCCAGCAGCCAGACAGGTGTGTCCTACAATGAGCAGTTCTTC
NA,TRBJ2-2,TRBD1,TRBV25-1,CASSPRTGGTGELFF,TGTGCCAGCAGTCCAAGGACAGGGGGCACCGGGGAGCTGTTTTTT
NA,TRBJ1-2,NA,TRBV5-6,CASSLEEDGYTF,TGTGCCAGCAGCTTAGAGGAGGATGGCTACACCTTC
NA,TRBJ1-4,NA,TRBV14,CASSQGIGAVEKLFF,TGTGCCAGCAGCCAAGGAATAGGGGCTGTCGAAAAACTGTTTTTT
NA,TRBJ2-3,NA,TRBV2,CASSPFIRADTQYF,TGTGCCAGCAGTCCTTTCATCAGGGCAGATACGCAGTATTTT
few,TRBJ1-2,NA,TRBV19,CASSIGEGYTF,TGTGCCAGTAGTATAGGAGAGGGCTACACCTTC
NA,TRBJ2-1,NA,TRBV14,CASSQDRIGEQFF,TGTGCCAGCAGCCAAGATCGTATAGGGGAGCAGTTCTTC
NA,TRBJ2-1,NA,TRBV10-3,CAISELGYNEQFF,TGTGCCATCAGTGAATTGGGCTACAATGAGCAGTTCTTC
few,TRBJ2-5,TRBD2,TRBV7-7,CASSLRLAGERETQYF,TGTGCCAGCAGCTTAAGGCTAGCGGGAGAGAGGGAGACCCAGTACTTC
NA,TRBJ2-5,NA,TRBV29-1,CSVLQETQYF,TGCAGCGTTCTCCAAGAGACCCAGTACTTC
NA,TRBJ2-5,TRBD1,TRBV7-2,CASSPGQGAFETQYF,TGTGCCAGCAGCCCTGGACAGGGGGCGTTTGAGACCCAGTACTTC
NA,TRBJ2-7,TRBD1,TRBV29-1,CSVNDRDEQYF,TGCAGCGTAAACGACAGGGACGAGCAGTACTTC
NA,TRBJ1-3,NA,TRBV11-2,CASSLQRGGPGNTIYF,TGTGCCAGCAGCTTACAGAGGGGAGGCCCTGGAAACACCATATATTTT
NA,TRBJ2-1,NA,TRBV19,CASSPRSPNEQFF,TGTGCCAGTAGCCCCCGTTCGCCCAATGAGCAGTTCTTC
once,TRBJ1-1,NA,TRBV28,CASLNTEAFF,TGTGCCAGCCTGAACACTGAAGCTTTCTTT
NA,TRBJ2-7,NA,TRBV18,CASSPSTGPYEQYF,TGTGCCAGCTCACCAAGTACAGGCCCTTACGAGCAGTACTTC
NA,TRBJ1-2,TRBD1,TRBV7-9,CASRVTGQWGGYTF,TGTGCCAGCAGGGTAACGGGACAGTGGGGAGGCTACACCTTC
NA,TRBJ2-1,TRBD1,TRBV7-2,CASSRQGYNEQFF,TGTGCCAGCAGCCGACAGGGCTACAATGAGCAGTTCTTC
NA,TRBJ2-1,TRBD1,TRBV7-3,CASSLGQTYNEQFF,TGTGCCAGCAGCTTGGGACAGACCTACAATGAGCAGTTCTTC
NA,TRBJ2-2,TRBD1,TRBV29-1,CSVDRGHTGELFF,TGCAGCGTCGACAGGGGGCACACCGGGGAGCTGTTTTTT
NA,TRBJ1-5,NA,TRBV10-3,CATGTEDSNQPQHF,TGTGCCACCGGGACTGAAGATAGCAATCAGCCCCAGCATTTT
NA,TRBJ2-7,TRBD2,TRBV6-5,CASSAGTSGSYEQYF,TGTGCCAGCAGTGCCGGGACTAGCGGCTCCTACGAGCAGTACTTC